The T cell receptor (beta chain) described here comes from a study of neurological immune-mediated disorders. Using its own MiXCR run on the 5' RACE reads, TCRdb lists one record per CDR3 protein. Seen here are 50,000 to 75,000 distinct CDR3 sequences, 3.5% to 5% observed once, and the top ten hold more than 2.5%. This clonotype was observed at least ten times. V shed 6 bases and J shed 4 bases, with 10 bases lying between them. The germline gives CDR1 DFQATT, CDR2 SNEGSKA (reference sequence). The CDR3 is made up of 12 amino acids. The clonotype originates from a man over 45 with multiple sclerosis. Sequenced material: PBMCs. The rearrangement joins TRBV20-1 to TRBJ1-3; no firm D call. The CDR3 DNA is TGCAGTGCCCCGGGCATCGGAAACACCATATATTTT. Protein sequence: CSAPGIGNTIYF.